What follows are 30 T cell receptor beta chains derived from one specimen sequenced in a study of blood T cell repertoires in COVID-19. Only in-frame clones appear in the TCRdb table, and some are missing; sequencing was by immunoSEQ multiplex PCR. Among under 300,000 clones listed, roughly 87% were seen once. Sequences were obtained from peripheral blood. The receptors shown here come from a man aged 55 to 69 who had recovered from COVID-19.

This chain uses TRBV2 with TRBJ1-1, with TRBD1 as a possible D gene (5 bases). The germline CDR1 and CDR2 sequences are SNHLY and FYNNEI. The CDR3 has 15 amino acids. With 6 bases removed from V and 4 bases from J, the gap between germline ends came to 18 bases. In nucleotides, the CDR3 is TGTGCCAGCAGACAGGCCCTCCTGTTCGGCACTGAAGCTTTCTTT. Protein product: CASRQALLFGTEAFF. Variable domain in full (rest from reference TRBV2 and TRBJ1-1): EPEVTQTPSHQVTQMGQEVILRCVPISNHLYFYWYRQILGQKVEFLVSFYNNEISEKSEIFDDQFSVERPDGSNFTLKIRSTKLEDSAMYFCASRQALLFGTEAFFGQGTRLTVV.

The V and J genes are TRBV6-5 and TRBJ2-3, with 9 bases fitting TRBD2. With 6 bases clipped from V and 2 bases from J, the junction kept 6 bases outside the gene matches. Germline V lookup: CDR1 MNHEY, CDR2 SVGAGI. CDR3 length: 15 residues. DNA of the CDR3: TGTGCCAGCAGCCAATTAGCGGGGGTCACAGATACGCAGTATTTT. The encoded protein is CASSQLAGVTDTQYF.

The chain employs TRBV10-2 and TRBJ1-5; 8 positions match TRBD1. CDR3 length: 12 residues. The ends lost 8 bases at V and 4 bases at J; junction bases unmatched: 1. Per germline, CDR1 WSHSY and CDR2 SAAADI. The CDR3 region is CASRQGNQPQHF. The CDR3 DNA is TGCGCCAGCCGACAGGGGAATCAGCCCCAGCATTTT.

This clone was counted many times. This rearrangement joins TRBV27 to TRBJ2-3; D is unresolved. V lost 7 bases and J 2 bases, leaving 16 bases between the germline ends. The CDR3 consists of 15 residues. CDR1 is MNHEY, CDR2 SMNVEV, per germline (reference sequence). In DNA, the CDR3 is TGTGCCAGCAAGACGACGGAGCGAGTCACAGATACGCAGTATTTT. Translation gives CASKTTERVTDTQYF.

The V gene is TRBV7-8, the J gene TRBJ2-1, with a weak D call TRBD2 (5 bases). CDR3 size: 16 residues. From germline, CDR1 is SGHVS and CDR2 FQNEAQ. With 1 base removed from V and 0 bases from J, the gap between germline ends came to 10 bases. In nucleotides, the CDR3 is TGTGCCAGCAGCTTAGGCCCGGGGTACTCCTACAATGAGCAGTTCTTC. It codes for CASSLGPGYSYNEQFF.

This chain uses TRBV28 with TRBJ1-6; 9 nucleotides agree with TRBD1. Trimming took 6 bases from V and 0 from J; bases not matched to a gene: 9. The CDR3 runs 18 residues. Germline loops: CDR1 MDHEN, CDR2 SYDVKM. DNA for the CDR3: TGTGCCAGCAGACGGGACAGGGCGCCTAGCTCCTATAATTCACCCCTCCACTTT. It codes for CASRRDRAPSSYNSPLHF.

The genes are TRBV28 and TRBJ2-7, with 8 bases matching TRBD1. CDR1 is MDHEN, CDR2 SYDVKM, per germline. The CDR3 runs 14 residues. V lost 3 bases, J lost 4 bases, and 5 bases stayed unmatched. This CDR3 reads CASSLAQGAYEQYF. The CDR3 DNA is TGTGCCAGCAGTTTGGCGCAGGGGGCTTACGAGCAGTACTTC. The full variable domain, its missing parts supplied by reference TRBV28 and TRBJ2-7, is DVKVTQSSRYLVKRTGEKVFLECVQDMDHENMFWYRQDPGLGLRLIYFSYDVKMKEKGDIPEGYSVSREKKERFSLILESASTNQTSMYLCASSLAQGAYEQYFGPGTRLTVT.

The chain is built from TRBV6-5 and TRBJ2-2, with D maybe TRBD1 (6 bases). This CDR3 spans 14 amino acids. Per the germline V gene, CDR1 is MNHEY and CDR2 is SVGAGI. The V gene lost 8 bases and the J gene lost 0 bases, with 10 bases spanning the gap. The chain's CDR3 is CASWDNSNTGELFF. CDR3 sequence (DNA): TGTGCCAGCTGGGACAACTCGAACACCGGGGAGCTGTTTTTT.

The V and J genes are TRBV10-2 and TRBJ2-7; D is undetermined. CDR3 length equals 13 residues. Trimming removed 6 bases at V and 3 bases at J, with 12 bases between. The germline CDR1 and CDR2 sequences are WSHSY and SAAADI. CDR3 nucleotide sequence: TGCGCCAGCAGGAGACCAGGTGGCTACGAGCAGTACGTC. This gives the protein CASRRPGGYEQYV.

The chain employs TRBV15 and TRBJ1-2; tentative D call: TRBD1 (5 bases). Germline CDR1 reads LNHNV; CDR2 reads YYDKDF (reference sequence). The ends were cut back, 2 bases at V and 3 bases at J, with 13 bases in the middle. The CDR3 totals 15 residues. The CDR3 is CATSRKVQADYGYTF. The CDR3 DNA follows: TGTGCCACCAGCAGAAAAGTACAGGCCGACTATGGCTACACCTTC.

The rearrangement joins TRBV4-2 to TRBJ2-2; 7 bases are shared with TRBD1. After removal of 4 bases from V and 7 bases from J, the junction contained 15 bases not matched to a gene. The CDR3 covers 17 residues. Germline lookup yields CDR1 LGHNA and CDR2 YNFKEQ. CDR3 bases: TGTGCCAGCAGCCTAAATGACAGGGCGGAAGCCAGCGGGGAGCTGTTTTTT. Protein: CASSLNDRAEASGELFF.

This chain connects TRBV27 to TRBJ1-5, with D unclear. Trimming shortened V by 8 bases and J by 4 bases, and 15 bases separated the two germline ends. Germline-derived CDR1 and CDR2 are MNHEY and SMNVEV (reference sequence). The CDR3 has 14 amino acids. The CDR3 bases are TGTGCCAGCTCTCCTCCCGGGAGAAATCAGCCCCAGCATTTT. Amino acid sequence: CASSPPGRNQPQHF.

The V and J genes are TRBV11-2 and TRBJ2-1, with D perhaps matching TRBD2 (5 bases). The ends were cut back, 5 bases at V and 3 bases at J, with 8 bases in the middle. CDR1 is SGHAT, CDR2 FQNNGV, per germline. This CDR3 contains 13 residues. CDR3 region: CASSIGIYNEQFF. CDR3 DNA: TGTGCCAGCAGCATCGGGATCTACAATGAGCAGTTCTTC.

The chain uses TRBV5-1 and TRBJ2-7, with D possibly being TRBD1 (5 bases). Trimming cost V 1 base and J 6 bases, with 14 bases left between them. CDR1 is SGHRS, CDR2 YFSETQ, per germline. This CDR3 is 14 amino acids long. CDR3 nucleotides: TGCGCCAGCAGCTTGCAGGGTAGGGCTAGCGAGCAGTACGTC. Translated: CASSLQGRASEQYV.

The chain recombines TRBV6-5 with TRBJ1-1, with 7 bases lining up with TRBD1. V lost 4 bases and J lost 7; bases outside the gene matches: 12. Looked up from germline, CDR1 is MNHEY and CDR2 is SVGAGI. The CDR3 extends over 15 amino acids. The CDR3 DNA is TGTGCCAGCAGTTCTGGGACAGATCAAAGGGGTGAAGCTTTCTTT. Protein product: CASSSGTDQRGEAFF.

This sequence joins TRBV30 and TRBJ2-2, with 10 positions matching TRBD2. V gave up 0 bases and J gave up 0 bases; unmatched junction bases: 7. The CDR3 has 18 amino acids. Germline assignment: CDR1 GTSNPN and CDR2 SVGIG (reference sequence). The CDR3: CAWSVFSGGFANTGELFF. The CDR3 DNA is TGTGCCTGGAGTGTATTTAGCGGGGGGTTCGCGAACACCGGGGAGCTGTTTTTT.

J is TRBJ1-1 and V is TRBV25-1, with D hard to call. This CDR3 region has 16 residues. V was clipped by 1 base and J by 8 bases, with 20 bases between them. Germline loops: CDR1 MGHDK, CDR2 SYGVNS. As DNA, the CDR3 is TGTGCCAGCAGTGAATTTAGGATAGAGGGAATCAACGAAGCTTTCTTT. Amino acids: CASSEFRIEGINEAFF.

The chain joins TRBV7-2 to TRBJ1-5, with TRBD1 as a possible D gene (6 bases). The CDR3 length is 16 residues. The ends were cut back, 5 bases at V and 3 bases at J, with 17 bases in the middle. Germline V gene lookup returns CDR1 SGHTA and CDR2 FQGNSA. The CDR3 DNA follows: TGTGCCAGCAGCCGCTTAGGGGGGGGTCCCAATCAGCCCCAGCATTTT. This translates into CASSRLGGGPNQPQHF.

The genes are TRBV7-2 and TRBJ2-2; TRBD2 aligns across 9 bases. From germline, CDR1 is SGHTA and CDR2 FQGNSA. V dropped 5 bases and J dropped 7; count of bases not matched to a gene: 14. The CDR3 has 17 residues. CDR3 residues: CASSPTGAGGPGGELFF. The DNA for the CDR3 is TGTGCCAGCAGCCCCACCGGGGCGGGGGGGCCCGGCGGGGAGCTGTTTTTT.

This chain links TRBV15 with TRBJ2-1, with D possibly matching TRBD2 (5 bases). The CDR3 sequence is 12 residues long. Trimming cost V 8 bases and J 6 bases, with 11 bases left between them. Germline V gene data show CDR1 as LNHNV and CDR2 as YYDKDF (reference sequence). CDR3 amino acids: CATRSGSNEQFF. CDR3 DNA: TGTGCCACCCGTTCGGGGAGCAATGAGCAGTTCTTC.

The chain links TRBV7-2 to TRBJ2-7, with 11 bases fitting TRBD2. The CDR3 has 20 amino acids. The germline V gene has CDR1 SGHTA and CDR2 FQGNSA. The trim removed 0 bases at V and 6 bases at J, leaving 19 bases unmatched. In nucleotides, the CDR3 is TGTGCCAGCAGCTTAGCCGGTTCGTTGGGGGCTAGCGGGGGGACCCTCGAGCAGTACGTC. It encodes CASSLAGSLGASGGTLEQYV.

The chain couples TRBV30 to TRBJ2-1; 9 bases are a match to TRBD2. J was trimmed by 6 bases and V by 2 bases; bases with no gene match: 5. Germline V CDR1 and CDR2: GTSNPN, SVGIG (reference sequence). The CDR3 is 14 residues long. The CDR3 loop reads CAWSRTSGSNEQFF. CDR3 nucleotides: TGTGCCTGGAGTAGAACTAGCGGGTCCAATGAGCAGTTCTTC.

This clone has a handful of counts. The chain has TRBV19 and TRBJ1-5; tentative D call: TRBD1 (6 bases). Trimming pared 7 bases from V and 0 bases from J, leaving 16 bases between. The germline CDR1 and CDR2 sequences are LNHDA and SQIVND (reference sequence). The CDR3 length is 16 residues. The CDR3 DNA sequence: TGTGCCAGTACCCCGGACAGAGTTTATAGCAATCAGCCCCAGCATTTT. It translates to CASTPDRVYSNQPQHF.

This chain uses TRBV7-9 with TRBJ1-1; D call uncertain. Germline-derived CDR1 and CDR2 are SEHNR and FQNEAQ (reference sequence). Trimming cost V 1 base and J 5 bases, with 11 bases left between them. This CDR3 is built from 14 residues. The CDR3 DNA follows: TGTGCCAGCAGCTTAGAAGCGGGGAGTACTGAAGCTTTCTTT. As protein: CASSLEAGSTEAFF.

The J gene is TRBJ2-3, the V gene TRBV6-1; 12 nucleotides line up with TRBD1. The germline V gene has CDR1 MNHNS and CDR2 SASEGT. V was clipped by 2 bases and J by 2 bases; unmatched bases: 5. The CDR3 length is 17 residues. CDR3 nucleotide sequence: TGTGCCAGCAGTGAACGACCGGGACAGGGGGCCACAGATACGCAGTATTTT. This sequence encodes CASSERPGQGATDTQYF.

V and J are TRBV27 and TRBJ2-1, with D possibly TRBD2 on 5 matching bases. The CDR3 is made up of 15 amino acids. V lost 5 bases, J lost 10 bases, and 21 bases lay in between. The V gene's germline CDR1 is MNHEY and CDR2 SMNVEV (reference sequence). The CDR3 loop reads CASSQRGSGFVEQFF. The CDR3 nucleotides are TGTGCCAGCAGTCAACGTGGGAGCGGCTTTGTGGAGCAGTTCTTC.

The V gene is TRBV6-1, the J gene TRBJ2-3; perhaps TRBD2 as D (6 bases). V was clipped by 2 bases and J by 0 bases, with 9 bases between them. The CDR3 is made up of 15 amino acids. Germline values: CDR1 MNHNS, CDR2 SASEGT. The CDR3 DNA follows: TGTGCCAGCAGTGAATTCGCGGGAAGCACAGATACGCAGTATTTT. This gives the protein CASSEFAGSTDTQYF.

V and J are TRBV4-2 and TRBJ2-3; 12 nucleotides line up with TRBD2. Germline V gene lookup returns CDR1 LGHNA and CDR2 YNFKEQ. Trimming removed 4 bases from V and 2 bases from J; junction bases left unmatched: 10. The CDR3 extends over 18 amino acids. The CDR3 DNA follows: TGTGCCAGCAGCCTAAAGCCTAGCGGGGGGGAATACACAGATACGCAGTATTTT. Encoded protein: CASSLKPSGGEYTDTQYF.

Turning to this clone: Other DNA sequences of this sample code for an identical CDR3. The V call is TRBV5-1, the J call TRBJ1-1; 8 positions agree with TRBD1. After removal of 3 bases from V and 1 base from J, the junction contained 2 bases not matched to a gene. The germline gives CDR1 SGHRS, CDR2 YFSETQ. The CDR3 runs to 14 residues. This chain's CDR3 is CASSSGTGNTEAFF. The CDR3 DNA sequence: TGCGCCAGCAGCTCTGGGACAGGGAACACTGAAGCTTTCTTT.

V gene TRBV10-3 combines with J gene TRBJ1-6; 7 bases match TRBD1. V lost 2 bases and J lost 3; bases outside the gene matches: 4. This CDR3 is built from 16 residues. The germline V gene encodes CDR1 ENHRY and CDR2 SYGVKD. The CDR3 nucleotides are TGTGCCATCAGTGAGGACAGGGCCCTCTATAATTCACCCCTCCACTTT. Protein product: CAISEDRALYNSPLHF.